Following are 11 T cell receptor beta chains from one sample sequenced in a study of sequential checkpoint blockade in melanoma. Treatment given: randomized to nivolumab then ipilimumab (arm A) or the reverse (arm B). Generated by immunoSEQ multiplex PCR, the TCRdb table keeps only in-frame clones and is missing some. The sample has about 17,000 clones, around four fifths seen once. Sequencing was performed on CD8+ T cells sorted from blood (inferred from file names), taken from a patient given nivolumab and ipilimumab in sequence. These receptors originate from a human donor with melanoma.

This rearrangement joins TRBV30 to TRBJ1-1, with unresolved D. V lost 2 bases to trimming and J lost 1 base, with 5 bases between them. Germline CDR1 and CDR2: GTSNPN and SVGIG (reference sequence). The CDR3 is 12 residues long. CDR3 residues: CAWSTENTEAFF. The CDR3 bases are TGTGCCTGGAGTACAGAGAACACTGAAGCTTTCTTT.

The rearrangement uses TRBV27 and TRBJ2-5, with 9 bases lining up with TRBD1. TRBJ2-7 explains the end of the DNA better; the J call may be wrong. The CDR3 consists of 14 residues. In germline, CDR1 is MNHEY, CDR2 SMNVEV (reference sequence). Here the CDR3 DNA reads TGTGCCAGCAGTCCAGCGACAGGGGGTTACGAGCAGTACTTC. Protein sequence: CASSPATGGYEQYF.

This chain uses TRBV5-4 with TRBJ1-2; TRBD1 is a possible D gene (6 bases). Trimming removed 7 bases at V and 2 bases at J, with 15 bases between. This CDR3 contains 14 residues. Germline loops: CDR1 SGHNT, CDR2 YYREEE (reference sequence). The CDR3 region is CASRDIPLNYGYTF. The CDR3, as DNA: TGTGCCAGCCGGGACATTCCTCTCAACTATGGCTACACCTTC. The whole variable domain, remainder taken from reference TRBV5-4 and TRBJ1-2, is ETGVTQSPTHLIKTRGQQVTLRCSSQSGHNTVSWYQQALGQGPQFIFQYYREEENGRGNFPPRFSGLQFPNYSSELNVNALELDDSALYLCASRDIPLNYGYTFGSGTRLTVV.

The chain recombines TRBV6-5 with TRBJ2-5, with D perhaps TRBD1 (6 bases). The J call may be mistaken, given a closer DNA end match to TRBJ2-7. Germline-derived CDR1 and CDR2 are MNHEY and SVGAGI. There are 15 residues in the CDR3. CDR3 residues: CASSYELTGSYEQYF. CDR3 nucleotides: TGTGCCAGCAGTTACGAGTTGACAGGATCCTACGAGCAGTACTTC.

This clone occurred once. V and J are TRBV4-3 and TRBJ1-2; 7 bases fit TRBD1. CDR1 and CDR2 from the germline V gene are LGHNA and YSLEER. The CDR3 consists of 14 residues. Trimming removed 4 bases from V and 2 bases from J; junction bases left unmatched: 4. CDR3 residues: CASSPDRVNYGYTF. The DNA for the CDR3 is TGCGCCAGCAGCCCAGACAGGGTCAACTATGGCTACACCTTC.

The chain is built from TRBV29-1 and TRBJ2-2, with 7 positions matching TRBD1. Germline V CDR1 and CDR2: SQVTM, ANQGSEA. Trimming at V came to 0 bases and at J to 6 bases, leaving 4 bases not matched to a gene. The CDR3 length is 14 residues. CDR3 in amino acids: CSVEDRGMSGELFF. The CDR3 nucleotides are TGCAGCGTTGAAGACAGGGGGATGTCCGGGGAGCTGTTTTTT.

The chain links TRBV21-1 to TRBJ2-3; TRBD2, the D gene given by the table, was not confirmed from the DNA. TRBV21-1 is annotated as a pseudogene. This CDR3 has 17 residues. The CDR3 DNA reads TGTGCCAGCAGCAAATTAGGTAGCGGGAGGGACACAGATACGCAGTATTTT. Amino acids: CASSKLGSGRDTDTQYF.

This rearrangement joins TRBV7-9 to TRBJ2-1, with TRBD1 matching 8 bases. Trimming at V came to 5 bases and at J to 4 bases, leaving 10 bases not matched to a gene. CDR1 is SEHNR, CDR2 FQNEAQ, per germline (reference sequence). This CDR3 has 16 amino acids. The chain's CDR3 is CASSPSAGDRYNEQFF. The CDR3 nucleotides are TGTGCCAGCAGCCCTTCTGCAGGGGACAGGTACAATGAGCAGTTCTTC.

The chain has TRBV27 and TRBJ1-4; D not certain. CDR1 and CDR2 from the germline V gene are MNHEY and SMNVEV (reference sequence). CDR3 length: 14 residues. V lost 5 bases and J 8 bases, leaving 15 bases between the germline ends. CDR3 DNA: TGTGCCAGCAGTCCGGGTGGGTCGGTAGAAAAACTGTTTTTT. Its translation: CASSPGGSVEKLFF. The whole variable domain, remainder taken from reference TRBV27 and TRBJ1-4, is EAQVTQNPRYLITVTGKKLTVTCSQNMNHEYMSWYRQDPGLGLRQIYYSMNVEVTDKGDVPEGYKVSRKEKRNFPLILESPSPNQTSLYFCASSPGGSVEKLFFGSGTQLSVL.

CDR3 sequence (DNA): TGTGCCTGGAGTGAGACAGGCTACAACTATGGCTACACCTTC. Its protein product is CAWSETGYNYGYTF. V gene TRBV30 combines with J gene TRBJ1-2, with D maybe TRBD1 (6 bases). The CDR3 runs to 14 residues. Germline-derived CDR1 and CDR2 are GTSNPN and SVGIG (reference sequence). V gave up 1 base and J gave up 2 bases, with 11 bases separating them.

The chain employs TRBV6-6 and TRBJ1-2; D gene ambiguous. CDR1 is MNHNY, CDR2 SVGAGI, per germline (reference sequence). This CDR3 comprises 14 residues. Deletions cut 7 bases from V and 8 bases from J, with 20 bases between. The CDR3 here is CASTSPEYRGGYTF. CDR3 DNA sequence: TGTGCCAGCACCTCCCCAGAATATCGCGGAGGCTACACCTTC.